Below are 5 T cell receptor beta chains sequenced from a single sample in a study of T cells after yellow fever vaccination. In TCRdb, the 5' RACE reads were re-called with MiXCR into one record per CDR3 protein. The table shows about 58,000 distinct CDR3 sequences, with around 6.9% occurring only once. The sample here was CD8+ T cells sorted from PBMCs, taken on the day of the first yellow fever vaccination. All receptors come from a man aged 18 to 29 who received the YFV17D yellow fever vaccine.

This clonotype was seen a few times. The gene calls are TRBV7-9 and TRBJ2-1; D call uncertain. The CDR3 covers 14 residues. In germline, CDR1 is SEHNR, CDR2 FQNEAQ (reference sequence). The V end was cut by 3 bases, the J end by 2 bases, with 8 bases between. The CDR3 protein is CASSFDGAYNEQFF. Here the CDR3 DNA reads TGTGCCAGCAGCTTCGACGGAGCCTACAATGAGCAGTTCTTC.

At least ten counts were recorded for this clonotype. The chain joins TRBV5-5 to TRBJ2-3, with D perhaps assigned TRBD1 or TRBD2 (5 bases each). The CDR3 runs 17 residues. Trimming removed 0 bases at V and 5 bases at J, with 19 bases between. CDR1 is SGHKS and CDR2 is YYEKEE in the germline V gene (reference sequence). CDR3 sequence: CASSLVRDGASGDTQYF. The DNA of the CDR3 is TGTGCCAGCAGCTTGGTCCGGGACGGAGCAAGCGGAGATACGCAGTATTTT. Using reference TRBV5-5 and TRBJ2-3 for the parts outside the CDR3, the full variable domain is DAGVTQSPTHLIKTRGQQVTLRCSPISGHKSVSWYQQVLGQGPQFIFQYYEKEERGRGNFPDRFSARQFPNYSSELNVNALLLGDSALYLCASSLVRDGASGDTQYFGPGTRLTVL.

This clonotype was seen more than once but under ten times. V gene TRBV27 combines with J gene TRBJ1-4; 7 positions match TRBD1. This CDR3 spans 16 amino acids. Germline-derived CDR1 and CDR2 are MNHEY and SMNVEV (reference sequence). Trimming took 2 bases from V and 3 from J; bases not matched to a gene: 6. Written as DNA, the CDR3 is TGTGCCAGCAGTTTAAACACAGGGGTCCCTAATGAAAAACTGTTTTTT. Residues: CASSLNTGVPNEKLFF.

The table lists this clonotype with many counts. The chain recombines TRBV19 with TRBJ2-7; D call uncertain. Germline V gene lookup returns CDR1 LNHDA and CDR2 SQIVND (reference sequence). Deletions cut 6 bases from V and 3 bases from J, with 18 bases between. This CDR3 region has 15 residues. The CDR3 nucleotides read TGTGCCAGTAGCCGGGCCGAAGGGATCATCTACGAGCAGTACTTC. Protein product: CASSRAEGIIYEQYF.

This clonotype was seen a few times. V usage is TRBV11-1 and J usage is TRBJ2-1; 8 nucleotides match TRBD2. From germline, CDR1 is SGHAT and CDR2 FQDESV (reference sequence). With 4 bases clipped from V and 1 base from J, the junction kept 12 bases outside the gene matches. This CDR3 spans 18 amino acids. The CDR3 region is CASSSSRLRGGSYNEQFF. The CDR3 bases are TGTGCCAGCAGCTCCTCCCGACTCCGGGGGGGATCCTACAATGAGCAGTTCTTC.